The clone carrying this T cell receptor (beta chain) came up once. Its antigen is not known. Looked up from germline, CDR1 is SNHLY and CDR2 is FYNNEI. V lost 5 bases and J 1 base, leaving 14 bases between the germline ends. This CDR3 comprises 15 residues. The protocol was immunoSEQ multiplex PCR, while the TCRdb copy is restricted to in-frame clones and leaves out a portion. The profile shows more than 50,000 clones, about nine tenths of them singletons. These data come from a study of OX40 agonist ivuxolimab in advanced cancers. As for the study in general: Every 2 weeks, patients received ivuxolimab intravenously, dosed at 0.01 to 10 mg/kg. The group had a mean age of around 64 years, ranged from about 23 to 85, and was 80% to 90% male.

Study-level findings and limits: Expanded clones belonging to CD8+ T cells outnumbered, on average, those of CD4+.

The sample was CD4+ or CD8+ T cells sorted from blood, taken in a trial of the OX40 agonist ivuxolimab. V and J are TRBV2 and TRBJ1-2; D is unclear. The sequence was obtained from an adult with an advanced solid tumor such as melanoma, head and neck, liver or kidney cancer. The CDR3 here is CASSQSGYLNYGYTF. The CDR3 coding sequence is TGTGCCAGCAGTCAAAGCGGGTACCTTAACTATGGCTACACCTTC.